The T cell receptor (beta chain) described here comes from a study of T cell changes during pregnancy in multiple sclerosis. CDR1 PRHDT and CDR2 FYEKMQ come from the germline V gene (reference sequence). This CDR3 contains 15 residues. With 5 bases clipped from V and 9 bases from J, the junction kept 7 bases outside the gene matches. The repertoire was sequenced with immunoSEQ multiplex PCR; TCRdb's copy has only in-frame clones and lacks some. The sample consists of some 54,000 clones, roughly 93% of them appearing once. The J gene is TRBJ2-1, the V gene TRBV13, with 13 bases identical to TRBD2. This clonotype was obtained from a female donor with multiple sclerosis, enrolled in a pregnancy study. Sequences were derived from peripheral blood, sampled after pregnancy. The CDR3 is CASSLWTSGSSEQFF. The CDR3 DNA follows: TGTGCCAGCAGCCTTTGGACTAGCGGGAGCTCTGAGCAGTTCTTC.